This is a list of T cell receptor beta chains from one sample in a study of T cells in Graves' hyperthyroidism and ophthalmopathy. TCRdb itself ran the multiplex PCR reads through MiXCR, one entry per CDR3 protein. The sample shows about 600,000 distinct CDR3 sequences, roughly 16% of them seen only once. Sequenced: blood. Receptors originate from a woman aged 40 to 50 with Graves' ophthalmopathy. Both conserved end residues are part of each CDR3. A D gene is named only where the DNA matches it firmly. Size values are once, few and many counts, or a class for expanded clones, and some rows have none.

v_gene	len	j_gene	abundance	d_gene	CDR3nt	CDR3aa
TRBV2	13	TRBJ2-7	many	-	TGTGCCAGCAGGCCAAGCCCTACCGTGGAGCAGTACTTC	CASRPSPTVEQYF
TRBV20-1	12	TRBJ1-2	-	TRBD1	TGCAGTGCTACAGACAGGGGGCTAGGCTACACCTTC	CSATDRGLGYTF
TRBV5-1	16	TRBJ2-1	many	TRBD2	TGCGCCAGCAGCTTGGTCCTAGCGGGTGTACTCAATGAGCAGTTCTTC	CASSLVLAGVLNEQFF
TRBV28	12	TRBJ2-4	once	-	TGTGCCAGCAGCGCTCAGATCAACATTCAGTACTTC	CASSAQINIQYF
TRBV6-1	14	TRBJ1-3	few	-	TGTGCCAGCAGTGAAGAAGGTTCTGGAAACACCATATATTTT	CASSEEGSGNTIYF
TRBV30	13	TRBJ2-1	many	TRBD1	TGTGCCTGGGAGACAGGGGATTACAATGAGCAGTTCTTC	CAWETGDYNEQFF
TRBV29-1	14	TRBJ2-1	many	TRBD1	TGCAGCGTTGAGAAGGGACAGGGTCCCGATGAGCAGTTCTTC	CSVEKGQGPDEQFF
TRBV7-9	15	TRBJ1-4	-	-	TGTGCCAGCAGCTCCCCCACGTCCGTCAATGAAAAACTGTTTTTT	CASSSPTSVNEKLFF
TRBV2	15	TRBJ1-4	many	TRBD1	TGTGCCAGCAGCGTCGACAGGGCGTCTAATGAAAAACTGTTTTTT	CASSVDRASNEKLFF
TRBV18	16	TRBJ1-5	many	-	TGTGCCAGCTCCCGATACGCAGGAGGGAGCAATCAGCCCCAGCATTTT	CASSRYAGGSNQPQHF
TRBV20-1	14	TRBJ1-1	many	-	TGCAGTGCTAGAGAAATTGGATGGAACACTGAAGCTTTCTTT	CSAREIGWNTEAFF
TRBV6-1	15	TRBJ2-1	-	TRBD2	TGTGCCAGCAGTCTACTAGCGAGGGAAGTTTATGAGCAGTTCTTC	CASSLLAREVYEQFF
TRBV20-1	14	TRBJ2-2	few	TRBD1	TGCAGTGCTACTAGTACAGGGGGCACCGGGGAGCTGTTTTTT	CSATSTGGTGELFF
TRBV9	15	TRBJ2-1	many	-	TGTGCCAGCAGCAGGGACCCTAGCTCCTACAATGAGCAGTTCTTC	CASSRDPSSYNEQFF
TRBV6-1	12	TRBJ1-2	few	TRBD1	TGTGCCAGCAGACCGGGACAGGGTGGCTACACCTTC	CASRPGQGGYTF
TRBV28	14	TRBJ2-5	few	-	TGTGCCAGCAGAACCGACAGGCTCAAAGAGACCCAGTACTTC	CASRTDRLKETQYF
TRBV6-1	16	TRBJ2-1	many	TRBD2	TGTGCCAGCAGTTCGACTAGCGGAAGCTCCTACAATGAGCAGTTCTTC	CASSSTSGSSYNEQFF
TRBV18	15	TRBJ1-6	many	TRBD1	TGTGCCAGCTCACCGACGACAGGGGCGAATTCACCCCTCCACTTT	CASSPTTGANSPLHF
TRBV12-3/TRBV12-4	19	TRBJ2-1	many	TRBD2	TGTGCCAGCAGTTTAGTCGGCCCGGGACTAGCGGGAGAAGGGAATGAGCAGTTCTTC	CASSLVGPGLAGEGNEQFF
TRBV11-3	14	TRBJ2-2	many	-	TGTGCCAGCAGCTTAGGACCGTACACCGGGGAGCTGTTTTTT	CASSLGPYTGELFF
TRBV20-1	14	TRBJ2-5	few	-	TGCAGTGCTAGAGATGGAACTAGTCAAGAGACCCAGTACTTC	CSARDGTSQETQYF
TRBV20-1	12	TRBJ2-3	many	-	TGCAGTGCTATCGAGGGCACAGATACGCAGTATTTT	CSAIEGTDTQYF
TRBV12-3/TRBV12-4	13	TRBJ2-7	-	-	TGTGCCAGCAGCACCCACGGAGTCTACGAGCAGTACTTC	CASSTHGVYEQYF
TRBV28	15	TRBJ2-3	many	TRBD2	TGTGCCAGCAGTCTCCCTAGCGGGGGCACAGATACGCAGTATTTT	CASSLPSGGTDTQYF
TRBV2	14	TRBJ1-6	many	TRBD1	TGTGCCAGCAGCGGAGGACAGGGAAATAGACCCCTCCACTTT	CASSGGQGNRPLHF
TRBV14	15	TRBJ1-1	-	-	TGTGCCAGCCCAAAAGGGGCGGGGATGAACACTGAAGCTTTCTTT	CASPKGAGMNTEAFF
TRBV30	11	TRBJ2-3	few	-	TGTGCCTGGGCCCGGACAGATACGCAGTATTTT	CAWARTDTQYF
TRBV15	14	TRBJ1-2	-	TRBD1	TGTGCCACCAGCACCCGTACAGGGGTCGGAGGCTACACCTTC	CATSTRTGVGGYTF
TRBV5-1	14	TRBJ2-1	many	-	TGCGCCAGCAGCTTGGGAGACGACTACAATGAGCAGTTCTTC	CASSLGDDYNEQFF
TRBV6-1	13	TRBJ2-2	-	-	TGTGCCAGCAGGAGGGCGAACACCGGGGAGCTGTTTTTT	CASRRANTGELFF
TRBV20-1	16	TRBJ2-1	-	-	TGCAGTGCTAGTGGGTCCGGATGGCGGTCCTACAATGAGCAGTTCTTC	CSASGSGWRSYNEQFF
TRBV11-2	15	TRBJ1-6	few	-	TGTGCCAGCAGGGAGGTCAGCTCCTATAATTCACCCCTCCACTTT	CASREVSSYNSPLHF
TRBV6-1	13	TRBJ2-3	few	-	TGTGCCGCTCGACAAACTAGCACAGATACGCAGTATTTT	CAARQTSTDTQYF
TRBV20-1	14	TRBJ2-3	many	-	TGCAGTGCGGACTACTTGGGGGGCACAGATACGCAGTATTTT	CSADYLGGTDTQYF
TRBV28	15	TRBJ1-5	many	TRBD1	TGTGCCAGCACCCGGGACAGACTTAGCAATCAGCCCCAGCATTTT	CASTRDRLSNQPQHF
TRBV18	14	TRBJ2-7	many	TRBD1	TGTGCCAGCTCACTTCAGACAGGGGGAGGAGAGCAGTACTTC	CASSLQTGGGEQYF
TRBV18	15	TRBJ2-7	many	-	TGTGCCAGCTCACCTCGACAGGACGCGGGGTACGAGCAGTACTTC	CASSPRQDAGYEQYF
TRBV28	13	TRBJ2-7	many	-	TGTGCCAGCAGTTTGTACAGCTCCTACGAGCAGTACTTC	CASSLYSSYEQYF
TRBV2	12	TRBJ2-2	many	-	TGTGCCAGGGGAGACCCCACCGGGGAGCTGTTTTTT	CARGDPTGELFF
TRBV12-3/TRBV12-4	15	TRBJ2-7	many	TRBD1	TGTGCCAGCAGTGCCTTTGGGACAGGTCCTCCGAGGCAGTACTTC	CASSAFGTGPPRQYF
TRBV4-1	16	TRBJ1-2	once	-	TGCGCCAGCAGCCAAGGCGGCGGGGGTGGAAGCTATGGCTACACCTTC	CASSQGGGGGSYGYTF
TRBV5-1	12	TRBJ1-2	-	TRBD1	TGCGCCAGCAGCCCGGGACAGACTGTCTACACCTTC	CASSPGQTVYTF
TRBV28	16	TRBJ1-6	many	TRBD1	TGTGCCAGCAGTTTCGCCTTGGGAGGGGGCAGATCACCCCTCCACTTT	CASSFALGGGRSPLHF
TRBV19	14	TRBJ1-5	few	-	TGTGCCAGTAGTATAGGTAGCGGCAATCAGCCCCAGCATTTT	CASSIGSGNQPQHF
TRBV11-2	14	TRBJ2-3	many	-	TGTGCCAGCAGCTTAGCTGTCCTTTCTGATACGCAGTATTTT	CASSLAVLSDTQYF